One and the same sample provided the 24 T cell receptor beta chains below, sequenced in a study of beta chain features in type 1 diabetes. What was sequenced were expressed TCRB transcripts, since all of the isolated RNA had been reverse transcribed. TCRdb's table, derived via immunoSEQ multiplex PCR, lists solely in-frame clones and lacks some. Of 390,000 or so clones in the sample, approximately 15% were seen once. The source material was naive CD4+ T cells from blood. The source is a man aged 25-45 years in good health.

This clone was counted a few times. The V call is TRBV29-1, the J call TRBJ2-7; the D call may be TRBD1 or TRBD2 (5 bases each). Looked up from germline, CDR1 is SQVTM and CDR2 is ANQGSEA. This CDR3 is 13 amino acids long. Trimming stripped 5 bases from V and 1 base from J, with 12 bases between. In DNA, the CDR3 is TGCAGCGTTCGGGACGGACCTTCCTACGAGCAGTACGTC. It specifies CSVRDGPSYEQYV.

This clone turned up a few times. V gene TRBV14 combines with J gene TRBJ2-1; D is possibly TRBD1 (5 bases). The germline V and J ends were trimmed by 0 bases and 2 bases, with 8 bases remaining between them. This CDR3 contains 15 residues. The germline V gene has CDR1 SGHDN and CDR2 FVKESK. The CDR3 region has the DNA TGTGCCAGCAGCCAAGACAGGGCCCCCTACAATGAGCAGTTCTTC. Translating gives CASSQDRAPYNEQFF.

The genes are TRBV7-2 and TRBJ1-1; D not resolved. Trimming shortened V by 1 base and J by 1 base, and 10 bases separated the two germline ends. CDR1 is SGHTA and CDR2 is FQGNSA in the germline V gene. This CDR3 comprises 15 residues. CDR3: CASSLGGKPNTEAFF. As DNA, the CDR3 is TGTGCCAGCAGCTTAGGCGGCAAACCGAACACTGAAGCTTTCTTT.

This clone was detected a few times. This chain uses TRBV7-9 with TRBJ2-2; 7 bases line up with TRBD1. Germline V gene data show CDR1 as SEHNR and CDR2 as FQNEAQ (reference sequence). Trimming removed 5 bases from V and 1 base from J; junction bases left unmatched: 4. This CDR3 spans 15 amino acids. The CDR3 protein is CASSPGDRNTGELFF. CDR3 nucleotides: TGTGCCAGCAGCCCTGGGGACAGGAACACCGGGGAGCTGTTTTTT.

This clone was detected many times. This rearrangement joins TRBV30 to TRBJ1-1; weak D call: TRBD1 (6 bases). This CDR3 has 11 residues. CDR1 GTSNPN and CDR2 SVGIG come from the germline V gene (reference sequence). V was pared by 7 bases and J by 3 bases, with 9 bases between. As DNA, the CDR3 is TGTGCCTCAGGACAGTACACTGAAGCTTTCTTT. Translated, it gives CASGQYTEAFF.

The CDR3 reads CASSARGSAGEQYV. In nucleotides, the CDR3 is TGTGCCAGCAGCGCCCGTGGGAGCGCAGGCGAGCAGTACGTC. The rearrangement links TRBV7-2 to TRBJ2-7; TRBD2 is a possible D gene (5 bases). V dropped 5 bases and J dropped 6 bases, with 17 bases sitting between them. The CDR3 extends over 14 amino acids. From germline, CDR1 is SGHTA and CDR2 FQGNSA.

Concerning this clone itself: A junction end diverges from the germline sequence, so it may reflect a read error. The chain is built from TRBV5-6 and TRBJ2-4; TRBD2 might be the D (6 bases). The CDR3 is made up of 11 amino acids. Germline CDR1 reads SGHDT; CDR2 reads YYEEEE. This CDR3 reads CASSGSRGIVF. CDR3 DNA: TGTGCCAGCAGCGGCAGCCGGGGGATTGTCTTC.

This clone was observed a few times. For the CDR3, the DNA is TGTGCCAGCAGACCGGTACAGGGAGGTTACAATGAGCAGTTCTTC. Encoded protein: CASRPVQGGYNEQFF. This chain uses TRBV6-6 with TRBJ2-1, with D perhaps matching TRBD1 or TRBD2 (6 bases each). The length of the CDR3 is 15 residues. Germline values: CDR1 MNHNY, CDR2 SVGAGI (reference sequence). V was trimmed by 6 bases and J by 4 bases, leaving 16 bases between them.

The chain uses TRBV5-1 and TRBJ2-1; D not resolved. The CDR3 has 14 amino acids. Per germline, CDR1 SGHRS and CDR2 YFSETQ. The V gene lost 6 bases and the J gene lost 8 bases, with 18 bases spanning the gap. The CDR3 protein is CASKAEPAPDEQFF. Here the CDR3 DNA reads TGCGCCAGCAAGGCGGAACCAGCGCCTGATGAGCAGTTCTTC.

A few counts support this clone. This chain joins TRBV11-2 and TRBJ2-7, with 7 bases matching TRBD1. Germline V gene lookup returns CDR1 SGHAT and CDR2 FQNNGV. Trimming cost V 5 bases and J 3 bases; bases outside gene matches: 7. The CDR3 contains 14 residues. CDR3 DNA: TGTGCCAGCAGCCCCAGACAGGGTGGCTACGAGCAGTACTTC. It translates to CASSPRQGGYEQYF.

The chain couples TRBV7-2 to TRBJ2-3; 7 positions agree with TRBD2. Trimming removed 5 bases from V and 4 bases from J; junction bases left unmatched: 3. The germline V gene encodes CDR1 SGHTA and CDR2 FQGNSA. The CDR3 totals 13 residues. CDR3 region: CASSRGRADTQYF. CDR3 sequence (DNA): TGTGCCAGCAGCCGCGGGAGAGCAGATACGCAGTATTTT.

This clone turned up a few times. The chain joins TRBV29-1 to TRBJ2-7, with 7 bases identical to TRBD1. CDR1 SQVTM and CDR2 ANQGSEA come from the germline V gene. CDR3 length: 13 amino acids. Trimming cost V 3 bases and J 1 base; bases outside gene matches: 3. CDR3 sequence: CSVEDRLSYEQYF. The CDR3 nucleotides are TGCAGCGTTGAGGACAGGTTGTCCTACGAGCAGTACTTC.

The rearrangement links TRBV6-5 to TRBJ2-7; tentatively, D is TRBD2 (5 bases). CDR1 and CDR2 (germline): MNHEY, SVGAGI. Deletions cut 6 bases from V and 7 bases from J, with 19 bases between. This CDR3 is built from 14 residues. The CDR3 sequence: CASRRAGALREQYV. DNA for the CDR3: TGTGCCAGCAGAAGGGCGGGTGCACTACGAGAGCAGTACGTC.

The chain joins TRBV29-1 to TRBJ1-1, with D possibly TRBD1 on 5 matching bases. This CDR3 is 14 amino acids long. Germline assignment: CDR1 SQVTM and CDR2 ANQGSEA. Trimming shortened V by 3 bases and J by 6 bases, and 17 bases separated the two germline ends. DNA for the CDR3: TGCAGCGTTGATTTCCAGGGACGAGTTCCTGAAGCTTTCTTT. Translation: CSVDFQGRVPEAFF.

The chain links TRBV23-1 to TRBJ2-7, with TRBD1 as a possible D gene (6 bases). TRBV23-1 is given ORF status, its function remaining uncertain. This CDR3 contains 17 residues. V was cut by 2 bases and J by 4 bases, with 21 bases left in between. DNA for the CDR3: TGCGCCAGCAGTCAAAGACCCCGTGGACAGAGTCATTACGAGCAGTACGTC. Its protein is CASSQRPRGQSHYEQYV.

This clone was observed at least ten times. This chain links TRBV30 with TRBJ2-3, with D hard to call. The CDR3 extends over 12 amino acids. V was shortened by 4 bases and J by 2 bases, with 7 bases between the two germline ends. The germline V gene has CDR1 GTSNPN and CDR2 SVGIG (reference sequence). The CDR3: CAWMADTDTQYF. In DNA form, the CDR3 reads TGTGCCTGGATGGCCGACACAGATACGCAGTATTTT.

About this clone: An end of the junction differs from the germline gene, which may be a read error. The sample has other DNA sequences that encode this CDR3 too. This rearrangement joins TRBV7-7 to TRBJ2-3; D possibly matches TRBD1 or TRBD2 (5 bases each). This CDR3 has 13 amino acids. In germline, CDR1 is SSHAT, CDR2 FNYEAQ (reference sequence). This chain's CDR3 is CASSLWGTDTQYF. The DNA for the CDR3 is TGTGCTAGCAGCTTGTGGGGGACAGATACGCAGTATTTT.

This clone has more than one count but fewer than ten. The chain links TRBV29-1 to TRBJ1-1; no definite D call. V lost 4 bases and J lost 2, with 14 bases in between. The CDR3 runs 14 residues. Germline CDR1 is SQVTM and CDR2 is ANQGSEA. The CDR3 nucleotides read TGCAGCGTTGGTGGACCGTCGGGAAACACTGAAGCTTTCTTT. This codes for CSVGGPSGNTEAFF.

The gene calls are TRBV19 and TRBJ2-6; no definite D call. The CDR3 is 15 residues long. The ends were cut back, 1 base at V and 2 bases at J, with 6 bases in the middle. CDR1 and CDR2 from the germline V gene are LNHDA and SQIVND (reference sequence). CDR3 nucleotides: TGTGCCAGTAGTATAGGGTCCGCTGGGGCCAACGTCCTGACTTTC. Residues: CASSIGSAGANVLTF.

The sample holds many counts of this clone. The chain recombines TRBV10-3 with TRBJ2-1, with TRBD1 matching over 8 bases. V lost 7 bases to trimming and J lost 5 bases; unmatched junction nucleotides: 10. The CDR3 loop spans 15 amino acids. Per the germline V gene, CDR1 is ENHRY and CDR2 is SYGVKD. CDR3: CAINSDRGLDNEQFF. The CDR3 region has the DNA TGTGCCATCAACTCAGACAGGGGTCTCGACAATGAGCAGTTCTTC.

This clone appeared a few times. This sequence joins TRBV6-5 and TRBJ1-2; D remains unclear. The CDR3 loop spans 11 amino acids. The ends were cut back, 6 bases at V and 4 bases at J, with 6 bases in the middle. CDR1 is MNHEY, CDR2 SVGAGI, per germline. CDR3 bases: TGTGCCAGCAGAGCAGGCTATGGCTACACCTTC. It is translated as CASRAGYGYTF.

This clone was picked up a small number of times. As DNA, the CDR3 is TGTGCCAGTAGTACGACGGGCCGCGGAGAGACCCAGTACTTC. Its translation: CASSTTGRGETQYF. This chain uses TRBV19 with TRBJ2-5, with D unclear. CDR1 is LNHDA, CDR2 SQIVND, per germline (reference sequence). The CDR3 is 14 residues long. V lost 4 bases and J 4 bases, leaving 13 bases between the germline ends.

This clone was seen more than once but under ten times. The chain joins TRBV5-4 to TRBJ2-3, with 8 bases identical to TRBD2. Germline V gene sequence: CDR1 SGHNT, CDR2 YYREEE (reference sequence). The length of the CDR3 is 16 residues. V shed 4 bases and J 4 bases; nucleotides not matched to a gene: 11. CDR3 sequence reads: CASSAGAGGLADTQYF. The DNA of the CDR3 is TGTGCCAGCAGCGCTGGGGCGGGGGGCCTAGCAGATACGCAGTATTTT.

The chain couples TRBV7-9 to TRBJ2-3, with 9 nucleotides matching TRBD2. With V trimmed by 3 bases and J by 4 bases, 14 bases remained unmatched. CDR1 SEHNR and CDR2 FQNEAQ come from the germline V gene (reference sequence). The CDR3 extends over 18 amino acids. The DNA for the CDR3 is TGTGCCAGCAGCTTTAACCGTGCGGGAGGGCCGGGGTCAGATACGCAGTATTTT. Protein sequence: CASSFNRAGGPGSDTQYF.